This T cell receptor beta chain comes out of a study of identical twins. This clonotype was detected a few times. Its target is unknown. Trimming pared 4 bases from V and 2 bases from J, leaving 12 bases between. The germline V gene encodes CDR1 SGHDT and CDR2 YYEEEE. The CDR3 loop spans 14 amino acids. MiXCR, applied by TCRdb to the 5' RACE reads, yields one record per CDR3 protein. In the table there are about 210,000 distinct CDR3 sequences, approximately 9% of which are singletons. Broader study findings: Invariant cells of the MAIT and iNKT types might have partly distorted the zero-insertion analyses. Beta out-of-frame sequences displayed a weaker excess of sharing between twins.

V gene TRBV5-6 combines with J gene TRBJ1-2; no clear D gene. This sequence was found in a woman under 30 in good health. The sequencing input was memory (CD45RO+) T cells sorted from blood. CDR3 amino acids: CASSGRGGNYGYTF. CDR3 nucleotides: TGTGCCAGCAGCGGTCGGGGTGGCAACTATGGCTACACCTTC.